This T cell receptor (beta chain) appears in the sequencing data of a study of breast tumors, draining lymph nodes, adjacent tissues. Study outcomes and limitations: Findings are consistent with lymph node origin and intratumoral expansion of most tumor T cells. Tumor and nontumor repertoires were significantly more similar in luminal-like than in basal-like breast cancer. That most tumor T cells come from lymph nodes remained unproven. Compared with lymph nodes, tumors were less diverse; compared with nontumor tissue, more.

This clonotype has a handful of counts. Its matching antigen is unknown. TCRdb re-derived calls from the multiplex PCR reads in MiXCR, one entry per CDR3 protein. The table has around 130,000 distinct CDR3 sequences, about 20% seen once. The CDR3 is 16 amino acids. In germline, CDR1 is MGHRA, CDR2 YSYEKL. V gave up 1 base and J gave up 0 bases; unmatched junction bases: 1. Samples came from axillary lymph nodes draining the breast cancer. What was sequenced was axillary lymph node tissue. The receptor was derived from a female donor with breast cancer. Some clones in this sample may be carry-over from other donors' samples. V and J are TRBV4-1 and TRBJ2-1; TRBD1 agrees at 9 bases. Here the CDR3 reads CASSQGGQGSYNEQFF. In nucleotides, the CDR3 is TGCGCCAGCAGCCAAGGGGGACAGGGCTCCTACAATGAGCAGTTCTTC.